Listed below are T cell receptor beta chains from one sample, sequenced in a study of T cell responses to AZD1222 COVID-19 vaccine. Libraries were prepared by immunoSEQ multiplex PCR; TCRdb keeps only in-frame clonotypes and omits some of them. The sample yields about 94,000 clones, around 85% seen once. The sample consisted of peripheral blood, taken 28 days after the second AZD1222 dose. Every receptor here comes from an adult who received the AZD1222 COVID-19 vaccine. CDR3s include the opening cysteine and the closing phenylalanine or tryptophan. D genes are given only for firm matches. The size field is filled for only some rows; it gives once, few, many or a size class.

TRBV4-2	.	TRBJ2-7	.	TGTGCCAGCAGCCAAGTTAAGGGGGTACTCTACGAGCAGTACTTC	CASSQVKGVLYEQYF
TRBV7-9	.	TRBJ2-7	.	TGTGCCAGCAGCTTCCAGGGGGTAGCGGGAATGTCCTACGAGCAGTACTTC	CASSFQGVAGMSYEQYF
TRBV12-3/TRBV12-4	.	TRBJ1-2	.	TGTGCCAGCAGTTTTTCAGGGTCGATGGGCTACACCTTC	CASSFSGSMGYTF
TRBV6-6	.	TRBJ1-2	.	TGTGCCAGCAGTCCCAACGGCGCGGGTCTTGGGGGCTATGGCTACACCTTC	CASSPNGAGLGGYGYTF
TRBV18	.	TRBJ2-7	.	TGTGCCAGCTCACCAGAACAGGGACTCCAGCAGTACTTC	CASSPEQGLQQYF
TRBV6-4	.	TRBJ2-1	TRBD2	TGTGCCAGCAGCCTGACTAGCGGACGCTACAATGAGCAGTTCTTC	CASSLTSGRYNEQFF
TRBV5-8	.	TRBJ1-5	.	TGTGCCAGCAGCTTTCCGGGCACGCCCGATCAGCCCCAGCATTTT	CASSFPGTPDQPQHF
TRBV12-3/TRBV12-4	.	TRBJ1-2	.	TGTGCCAGCAGTTTTGGAGGGCATTTCACCTTC	CASSFGGHFTF
TRBV2	.	TRBJ2-3	TRBD2	TGTGCCAGCAGCCTCGGGTTAGGAACACTAGCGGGAGCTGAAATCCGAAATACGCAGTATTTT	CASSLGLGTLAGAEIRNTQYF
TRBV11-1	.	TRBJ2-6	.	TGTGCCAGCAGCTGGCACTTCTCTGGGGCCAACGTCCTGACTTTC	CASSWHFSGANVLTF
TRBV29-1	.	TRBJ2-1	TRBD2	TGCAGCGTTGCACGGGGACTAGCGGGGGTTGGCCGTTCGGGTAATGAGCAGTTCTTC	CSVARGLAGVGRSGNEQFF
TRBV29-1	.	TRBJ1-1	.	TGCAGCGTTCAGGACAGTAACACTGAAGCTTTCTTT	CSVQDSNTEAFF
TRBV20-1	once	TRBJ2-1	.	TGCAGTGGTCAGATTTCCAATGAGCAGTTCTTC	CSGQISNEQFF
TRBV5-7	once	TRBJ2-3	.	TGTGCCAGCGTTCTAGTGTGTGTTCAGTCGGATACGCAGTATTTT	CASVLVCVQSDTQYF
TRBV7-2	.	TRBJ2-7	.	TGTGCCAGCAGCTTAGTAGGCCCCTACGAGCAGTACTTC	CASSLVGPYEQYF
TRBV5-1	.	TRBJ1-3	TRBD1	TGCGCCAGCAGCTTGGGACAGGGAGGAAACACCATATATTTT	CASSLGQGGNTIYF
TRBV28	.	TRBJ2-5	TRBD2	TGTGCCAGCACAGCAGCGGGGGTGTCGGAGACCCAGTACTTC	CASTAAGVSETQYF
TRBV4-2	.	TRBJ1-2	.	TGTGCCGCCGGGTGGGGGGTGGATGGCTACACCTTC	CAAGWGVDGYTF
TRBV7-9	.	TRBJ1-1	TRBD1	TGTGCCAGCAGCTTCGGACAGGGGTTATCCCCTCAAAGCAGCACTGAAGCTTTCTTT	CASSFGQGLSPQSSTEAFF
TRBV3-1/TRBV3-2	.	TRBJ1-3	.	TGTGCCAGCAGCCAAGGGGGGGACACCATATATTTT	CASSQGGDTIYF
TRBV3-1/TRBV3-2	.	TRBJ1-2	.	TGTGCCAGCAGCCGCCGGAATGAAGGGCTTAACTATGGCTACACCTTC	CASSRRNEGLNYGYTF
TRBV2	.	TRBJ1-6	.	TGTGCCAGCAACAGGGATAATTCACCCCTCCACTTT	CASNRDNSPLHF
TRBV2	.	TRBJ2-1	TRBD2	TGTGCCAGCAGTGAATGGCGGGGGAGTGAGCAGTTCTTC	CASSEWRGSEQFF